This TCR beta chain was identified in a study of T cells in Graves' hyperthyroidism and ophthalmopathy. RNA transcripts served as the template for amplifying TCR beta CDR3 regions. An initial round of RT-PCR targeting the TCR CDR3 relied on the HTBI primer set. TCRdb redid the calling of the multiplex PCR reads with MiXCR, one entry per CDR3 protein. The sample shows 300,000 to 400,000 distinct CDR3 sequences, around a sixth of them seen only once. There are many counts of this clonotype. Losses at the gene ends were 5 bases for V and 3 bases for J; bases not matched to a gene: 7. Germline loops: CDR1 MNHEY, CDR2 SMNVEV (reference sequence). The CDR3 totals 15 residues.

This sequence originates from a woman in her fifties or sixties with Graves' hyperthyroidism. The chain combines TRBV27 with TRBJ2-3; 8 nucleotides agree with TRBD1. Sequenced input: blood. The CDR3 is CASSPWTGRTDTQYF. CDR3 DNA: TGTGCCAGCAGTCCGTGGACAGGGAGGACAGATACGCAGTATTTT.